A selection of T cell receptor beta chains follows, all from one sample in a study of shared clonotypes between healthy human individuals. This table comes from immunoSEQ multiplex PCR, and its TCRdb copy is limited to in-frame clones, with some not included. Altogether over a million clones are present, 98% being singletons, with the ten largest covering roughly 0.42%. The sequencing sample was made of naive CD4+ T cells sorted from blood. The receptors here all came from a man younger than 45 in good health. Each CDR3 is given with its conserved first and last residue. The D gene is left open where the match is weak. Rows give clone size only sometimes, using once, few, many, or a class for an expanded clone.

abundance	v_gene	j_gene	d_gene	CDR3aa	CDR3nt
-	TRBV6-6	TRBJ1-4	-	CASSYIAGPTNEKLFF	TGTGCCAGCAGTTACATAGCGGGTCCAACTAATGAAAAACTGTTTTTT
-	TRBV7-2	TRBJ2-3	TRBD2	CASSPPSGPSTDTQYF	TGTGCCAGCAGCCCACCTAGCGGACCTAGCACAGATACGCAGTATTTT
once	TRBV6-6	TRBJ2-7	-	CATQGVYEQYF	TGTGCCACCCAGGGTGTCTACGAGCAGTACTTC
-	TRBV25-1	TRBJ2-3	TRBD2	CASETSATQYF	TGTGCCAGCGAGACTAGCGCCACGCAGTATTTT
-	TRBV7-9	TRBJ2-7	TRBD2	CASSQRGLAGVSNEQYF	TGTGCCAGCAGCCAACGCGGACTAGCGGGAGTTTCCAACGAGCAGTACTTC
-	TRBV30	TRBJ1-2	-	CACGPGHRNYGYTF	TGTGCCTGTGGGCCGGGACACAGAAACTATGGCTACACCTTC
-	TRBV9	TRBJ1-4	-	CASSVAGNEGEKLFF	TGTGCCAGCAGCGTAGCTGGTAACGAGGGTGAAAAACTGTTTTTT
-	TRBV25-1	TRBJ1-2	-	CASSESQGRISGYTF	TGTGCCAGCAGTGAATCCCAGGGCAGAATAAGTGGCTACACCTTC
-	TRBV5-6	TRBJ2-7	TRBD1	CASSLSGQGSNEQYF	TGTGCCAGCAGCTTGTCGGGACAGGGTTCCAACGAGCAGTACTTC
once	TRBV5-1	TRBJ1-1	-	CASSLEARSNTEAFF	TGCGCCAGCAGCTTGGAGGCACGATCTAACACTGAAGCTTTCTTT
-	TRBV5-4	TRBJ2-7	-	CASSTLGSYEQYF	TGTGCCAGCTCCACCCTAGGGAGCTACGAGCAGTACTTC
-	TRBV5-1	TRBJ2-7	-	CASSLAGPGTESYEQYF	TGCGCCAGCAGCTTGGCAGGCCCCGGGACTGAATCCTACGAGCAGTACTTC
-	TRBV7-9	TRBJ2-5	-	CASSSRLKAGSRSAQYF	TGTGCCAGCAGCTCGAGATTGAAGGCGGGGAGCCGATCGGCCCAGTACTTC
-	TRBV11-2	TRBJ1-4	-	CASSLAGFEKLFF	TGTGCCAGCAGCTTAGCAGGGTTTGAAAAACTGTTTTTT
-	TRBV18	TRBJ1-2	-	CASSPYNGDLYGYTF	TGTGCCAGCTCACCATATAACGGAGACCTTTATGGCTACACCTTC
-	TRBV7-9	TRBJ1-2	TRBD1	CASSGNRGAANYGYTF	TGTGCCAGCAGCGGGAACAGGGGGGCGGCTAACTATGGCTACACCTTC
-	TRBV5-6	TRBJ2-1	-	CASSPGTRSSYNEQFF	TGTGCCAGCAGCCCCGGGACACGGAGCTCCTACAATGAGCAGTTCTTC
-	TRBV2	TRBJ1-4	-	CASSERGQPNEKLFF	TGTGCCAGCAGTGAACGCGGACAGCCAAATGAAAAACTGTTTTTT
-	TRBV28	TRBJ2-7	-	CASSQLVEQYF	TGTGCCAGCAGTCAATTGGTCGAGCAGTACTTC
-	TRBV6-4	TRBJ2-1	-	CASTRDSSSYNEQFF	TGTGCCAGCACCCGGGACTCCTCCTCCTACAATGAGCAGTTCTTC
-	TRBV5-1	TRBJ1-1	-	CASSSREQDPMNTEAFF	TGCGCCAGCAGCTCGAGGGAACAGGATCCCATGAACACTGAAGCTTTCTTT
-	TRBV5-6	TRBJ2-1	-	CASSLGNEQFF	TGTGCCAGCAGCTTGGGAAATGAGCAGTTCTTC
once	TRBV7-2	TRBJ2-3	-	CASSPGRASGPIDTQYF	TGTGCCAGCAGCCCAGGACGGGCAAGCGGGCCTATCGATACGCAGTATTTT